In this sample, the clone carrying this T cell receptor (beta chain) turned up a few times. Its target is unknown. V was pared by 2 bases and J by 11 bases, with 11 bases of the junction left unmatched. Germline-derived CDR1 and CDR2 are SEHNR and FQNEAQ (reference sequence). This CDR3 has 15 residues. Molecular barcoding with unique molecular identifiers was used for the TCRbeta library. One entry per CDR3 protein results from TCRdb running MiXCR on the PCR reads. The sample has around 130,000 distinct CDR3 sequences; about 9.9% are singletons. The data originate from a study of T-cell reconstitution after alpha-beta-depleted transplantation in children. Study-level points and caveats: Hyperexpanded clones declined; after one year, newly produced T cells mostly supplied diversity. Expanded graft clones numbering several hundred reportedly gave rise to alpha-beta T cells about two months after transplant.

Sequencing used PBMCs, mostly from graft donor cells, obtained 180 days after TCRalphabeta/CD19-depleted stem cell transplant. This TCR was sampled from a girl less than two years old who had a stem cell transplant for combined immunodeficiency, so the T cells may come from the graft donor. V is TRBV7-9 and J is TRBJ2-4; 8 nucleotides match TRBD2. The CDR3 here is CASSLLRAGGSVQYF. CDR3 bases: TGTGCCAGCAGCTTACTCCGGGCGGGAGGAAGTGTTCAGTACTTC.